This T cell receptor beta chain comes out of a study of cytomegalovirus exposure and HLA in healthy donors (dated by TCRdb to about 2017). Regarding the complete study: According to an earlier analysis of several hundred of the donors, about 179 million T cells yielded approximately 120 million unique TCR beta sequences and approximately 280 Gb of sequence data. Every repertoire in the discovery cohort had been generated on one and the same sequencing platform. The number of typed donors differed by locus: about 629-630 for A, B, C, DRB1 and DQB1; 500 to 550 for DQA1; over 600 for DPA1; and 400 to 480 for DPB1. The study combined high-throughput TCR immunosequencing, statistical association of individual TCRs with disease status, and machine learning to predict cytomegalovirus infection status. A separate validation cohort of more than 100 different subjects was used in addition to the approximately 700-subject first cohort. An early release that covered some 640 HLA-typed donors contained approximately 300 gigabases of sequencing data and about 93 million unique TCR sequences. HLA typing covered class I and class II loci at four-digit resolution. Roughly 5 DR-DQ haplotypes were handled as single units for association and clustering, since linkage in the cohort was strong. In an earlier analysis of more than 550 of the donors, high-throughput TCR beta sequencing was used to judge whether each TCR beta V gene segment behaved as functional or pseudogenic. The genetic ancestry cluster associated with self-reported Caucasian donors included about four fifths of the roughly 360 genotyped donors. Donor age, sex, ethnicity and CMV serostatus were collected together with the repertoire data. To study patterns of TCR occurrence, a later analysis re-analyzed previously published TCR beta repertoires from around 670 donors and added high-resolution HLA genotyping. Rather than drawing on any new phenotypic data, the later analysis identified candidate immune exposures from TCR beta sequences and the way those sequences occurred across donors. The study was designed to test whether signatures of past pathogen exposure could be identified by cataloging public T cell receptors. In a later genetic analysis, genome-wide SNP genotypes for about 60% of the 666 donors were used, and that subset was treated as a discovery cohort. On average, approximately 250,000 unique TCR beta nucleotide sequences were sequenced per donor among a few hundred genotyped donors of the cohort, with around 19% of those sequences being non-productive. Using immunosequencing, the study profiled T cell repertoires from fewer than 850 subjects and related those repertoires to cytomegalovirus serostatus. Overall study outcomes, separate from this receptor: Compared with equally common non-associated chains, HLA-associated TCR beta chains in a later analysis were more clonally expanded and had lower generation probabilities. In a later genetic analysis, fewer N-insertions in productive TCRs were reported among donors in an Asian-associated ancestry cluster than the roughly 700-donor mean. In vitro tests confirmed that a few of the cytomegalovirus-associated TCR beta chains recognize cytomegalovirus antigens. A cluster of highly shared sequence variants was judged likely to represent a technical artifact of the sequencing pipeline. Most TCR sequences were seen in very few donors, while some public TCRs were found in many individuals. In a later analysis, most CMV-associated TCR beta chains were found to appear HLA-restricted, with HLA associations seemingly driven largely by CMV exposure. Presence/absence analyses assumed roughly uniform sequencing depth across donors, an assumption that may not hold. HLA typing was unavailable for some donors at each locus, so association tests used only the typed subset. A further reported finding was that TCR beta sequences accurately predicted the HLA-A and HLA-B alleles for most subjects in the first cohort. In a later analysis, several top co-occurrence clusters were reported to appear linked to parvovirus B19, influenza, CMV and Epstein-Barr virus. The only immune exposure information available for the cohort was CMV serostatus. When HLA alleles, especially DR and DQ, strongly co-occurred, TCR associations were difficult to assign to individual alleles. Correlated functional status among segregating V segments might be attributable to linkage disequilibrium, but an unknown experimental factor could not be ruled out. Broadly in line with IMGT annotations, most TCR beta V segments showed up in productive rearrangements about 87% or about 30% of the time in an earlier analysis of several hundred of the donors. The classifier was reported to diagnose cytomegalovirus status with high specificity and sensitivity in both the original cohort and the validation cohort. The earlier analysis of 587 of the donors excluded 15 to 20 rarely observed V segments, including chromosome 9 orphons, because counts were too low. At a false discovery rate of 0.05, a later analysis linked 16,951 TCR beta sequences to specific HLA alleles. Some IMGT-functional V segments, including TRBV6-2 and TRBV6-3, could not be told apart with the 87-base-pair reads, so those segments were excluded. The authors suggested that the approach could potentially be generalized to other disease states and immunological phenotypes. This cohort had only TCR beta chains sequenced, and the lack of alpha or paired-chain data limited which features could be detected. A later analysis found that TCR association rates varied across HLA loci, with DRB1 alleles showing the most associated TCRs and HLA-C alleles the fewest. An association between a missense DCLRE1C variant and V-gene and J-gene trimming of TCR beta chains was found in a later genetic analysis and replicated in an independent cohort. The study gave a list of about 160 TCR beta chains associated with cytomegalovirus.

This clone was seen a handful of times. No antigen is known for it. Within one base of it there is no much larger clone, and no base qualities were kept. CDR1 and CDR2 are read off the germline V gene as SGHTA and FQGTGA. Here V drops 3 bases and J drops 2 bases, and the junction holds 5 bases not matched to any gene. There are 15 amino acids in the CDR3, from cysteine to phenylalanine inclusive. The retained sequence is limited to the CDR3, 45 bases, with the frame set at the first base. Receptor amplification or capture employed the immunoSEQ multiplex PCR assay. The multiplex PCR relied on a mix of 60 forward primers for TCR Vbeta segments and 13 reverse primers for TCR Jbeta segments. The CDR3 region of rearranged TCR beta genes was amplified from genomic DNA with a multiplex PCR assay. Amplified TCR beta libraries were sequenced as 87-base-pair reads on the Illumina HiSeq System. As for how the authors treated the data: A later analysis tallied approximately 87 million unique TCR beta chains across the 666 repertoires, and approximately 12 million of those chains were shared by two or more donors. Raw reads were error-corrected and collapsed into unique sequences by a nearest-neighbor algorithm in which closely related sequences were merged to remove PCR and sequencing errors. CDR3 sequences were aligned to IMGT reference sequences to assign V, D and J gene segments. Each retained sequence needed at least a six-nucleotide match to both a V gene segment and a J gene segment. Rearrangements were classified as productive when the CDR3 lacked stop codons and remained in frame with V and J, and all other rearrangements were classified as non-productive. CDR3 was defined by IMGT convention, running from the second conserved V-encoded cysteine to the conserved J-encoded phenylalanine. The earlier analysis of about 560 of the donors excluded any sequence lacking an unambiguous match to a single V gene segment. An earlier analysis of some 610 of the donors called V segments functional above 56.7% productive rearrangements and segregating when the between-donor standard deviation exceeded 5%. A statistical classification framework was developed to diagnose cytomegalovirus status using the catalog of TCR beta chain sequences. A later analysis assigned V and J genes by comparing TCR nucleotide sequences with IMGT/GENE-DB human TR gene sequences. In a later analysis, CDR3 sequences and most-parsimonious VDJ recombination scenarios were assigned using the TCRdist pipeline. In a later analysis, every TCR beta chain was defined by the combination of its CDR3 amino acid sequence and its V-gene family, and reads without a unique V-gene family were dropped. In a later analysis, around 600 highly shared, low-generation-probability nucleotide sequences were removed to address suspected cross-contamination and a sequencing artifact. In a later analysis, a clonal expansion index for each public chain was calculated from normalized within-repertoire ranks of inferred template counts. In a later analysis, generation probabilities were computed with a VDJ recombination model fitted to out-of-frame rearrangements, and the resulting probabilities were checked against IGoR. In a later analysis, hypergeometric tests were used to score TCR-TCR, TCR-HLA and TCR-CMV co-occurrence, with a repertoire-size bias correction applied to TCR pairs. To estimate false discovery rates, a later analysis permuted the HLA or CMV assignments 20 times. In a later analysis, co-occurring TCRs were grouped using DBSCAN, with TCRdist sequence similarity added in when clustering inside HLA-allele-positive subsets. Co-occurrence clustering excluded repertoires with fewer than 30,000 or more than 120,000 public chains, plus five with anomalous nucleotide sharing. TCRdb stores this immuneACCESS table with in-frame sequences only. Part of the clones is absent; in the studies checked, under half of the shortfall reflects unresolved V genes, and no reason is known for the rest. The DNA was the basis for D and trimming; V, J and clone size are from that table. Recorded for this sample are about 120,000 clones; 75% to 90% of them occurred a single time. The ten most abundant clones make up around 10% of the sample.

The cohort comprised 666 healthy bone marrow donors. At the time of sampling, all cohort members were nominally healthy, though unrecorded immune exposures were likely present. The donor tested CMV seropositive and was one of the 289 seropositive cohort members. Every donor gave a peripheral blood sample, and the peripheral blood mononuclear cells from that sample were used for TCR beta sequencing. Genomic DNA was extracted from the blood cell samples with the Qiagen DNeasy Blood Extraction Kit. Recombination connected TRBV7-3 to TRBJ2-3; TRBD2 lines up with 7 middle nucleotides. The clonotype comes from a man aged 30-40 years in good health and CMV-seropositive. Sequencing was done on a sample of PBMCs. CDR3 sequence: CASSFGGINTDTQYF. The DNA reads TGTGCCAGCAGCTTCGGGGGGATCAACACAGATACGCAGTATTTT.